This TCR beta chain was sequenced for a study of immune evolution from preneoplasia to lung adenocarcinoma. Between the mid-2010s and the late 2010s, patients underwent resection in Japan or China. Two lung cancer pathologists independently confirmed each histologic diagnosis. TCRdb's table, derived via immunoSEQ multiplex PCR, lists solely in-frame clones and lacks some. In the table there are 6,500 to 9,000 clones, more than 75% of which are singletons. A word on this clone: The antigen is unknown.

Study-wide findings and caveats: Top clone share appeared to fall from AAH through AIS, MIA, adenocarcinoma. Later-stage lesions seemingly showed higher T cell density and diversity than normal lung.

The trim removed 6 bases at V and 2 bases at J, leaving 2 bases unmatched. Germline V lookup: CDR1 MNHEY, CDR2 SMNVEV (reference sequence). The CDR3 runs 14 residues. Sequenced material: FFPE adjacent normal lung tissue. The chain recombines TRBV27 with TRBJ2-7; 12 nucleotides align to TRBD2. This TCR came from a person in their 70s with lung adenocarcinoma. The CDR3 DNA follows: TGTGCCAGCAGACGGACTAGCGGGGCCTACGAGCAGTACTTC. It translates to CASRRTSGAYEQYF.